This T cell receptor (beta chain) stems from a study of blood T cell repertoires in COVID-19. Here immunoSEQ multiplex PCR was the method, and the copy in TCRdb shows in-frame clones only, minus some. The table shows nearly 200,000 clones, with approximately 84% occurring only once. Sequencing input: PBMCs or T cells enriched from blood (not recorded which). This receptor was identified in a man in his forties or fifties who had recovered from COVID-19.

The CDR3 nucleotides are TGTGCCACCAGTGCGGTTTCAGGGGCCCAAGAGACCCAGTACTTC. Translated: CATSAVSGAQETQYF. V usage is TRBV24-1 and J usage is TRBJ2-5; tentative D call: TRBD1 (6 bases). V lost 5 bases and J 1 base, leaving 13 bases between the germline ends. The CDR3 has 15 amino acids. Germline CDR1 KGHDR, CDR2 SFDVKD.